The 10 T cell receptor beta chains given below trace back to one sample, sequenced in a study of long-term antiretroviral therapy in people with HIV (dated 2022 in TCRdb). The immunoSEQ hsTCRB v3.0 assay was used at survey level resolution to sequence the TRB variable region. Held by TCRdb, this immuneACCESS table contains in-frame sequences only and omits some clones. Under half of the omission traces to an unresolved V gene where checked; the cause of the rest is unknown. This sample holds 40,000 to 50,000 clones; approximately 94% were observed only once. The ten largest clones add up to approximately 2.2% of the sample. Sequenced here: unsorted PBMCs, sampled 9 to 9.5 years after starting antiretroviral therapy. The receptors were sampled from a man in his thirties or forties with HIV.

This clone was observed once. The chain is built from TRBV5-1 and TRBJ1-4; 7 bases align to TRBD1. Looked up from germline, CDR1 is SGHRS and CDR2 is YFSETQ. The CDR3 covers 16 residues. The V and J ends lost 2 bases and 0 bases, in that order; junction bases with no gene match: 4. CDR3 residues: CASSFGQGATNEKLFF. The CDR3 nucleotides are TGCGCCAGCAGCTTCGGCCAGGGGGCAACTAATGAAAAACTGTTTTTT. Together with reference TRBV5-1 and TRBJ1-4, the CDR3 gives the full variable domain: KAGVTQTPRYLIKTRGQQVTLSCSPISGHRSVSWYQQTPGQGLQFLFEYFSETQRNKGNFPGRFSGRQFSNSRSEMNVSTLELGDSALYLCASSFGQGATNEKLFFGSGTQLSVL.

The table lists this clone with a count of one. The rearrangement links TRBV29-1 to TRBJ2-5, with 11 bases aligning to TRBD1. The V and J ends lost 8 bases and 5 bases, in that order; junction bases with no gene match: 7. The CDR3 is made up of 13 amino acids. From germline, CDR1 is SQVTM and CDR2 ANQGSEA. Here the CDR3 DNA reads TGCAGCACAAAGGGACAGGGGGGTGAGACCCAGTACTTC. This encodes CSTKGQGGETQYF.

The chain uses TRBV10-1 and TRBJ2-7; the D gene is possibly TRBD1 (5 bases). The CDR3 loop spans 13 amino acids. Germline V CDR1 and CDR2: WNHNN, SYGVQD (reference sequence). Trimming left V 0 bases short and J 4 bases short, with 7 bases between. CDR3 DNA sequence: TGCGCCAGCAGTGAGTCAGACAGTTACGAGCAGTACTTC. As protein: CASSESDSYEQYF.

This chain links TRBV27 with TRBJ2-7; D call uncertain. The CDR3 consists of 13 residues. Looked up from germline, CDR1 is MNHEY and CDR2 is SMNVEV (reference sequence). V shed 3 bases and J shed 5 bases, with 11 bases lying between them. CDR3 nucleotides: TGTGCCAGCAGTTTTCGGATGGTTGACGAGCAGTACTTC. It specifies CASSFRMVDEQYF.

J is TRBJ1-1 and V is TRBV7-8; D not certain. Germline V gives CDR1 SGHVS, CDR2 FQNEAQ. V shed 8 bases and J shed 2 bases, with 21 bases lying between them. The CDR3 spans 16 residues. The CDR3 DNA sequence: TGTGCCAGCGCCCTATTACCCCAACAAGTCAACACTGAAGCTTTCTTT. Translating it yields CASALLPQQVNTEAFF.

The chain carries TRBV10-3 and TRBJ2-2, with D perhaps matching TRBD1 (5 bases). V was pared by 8 bases and J by 0 bases, with 10 bases between. The CDR3 runs to 14 residues. Germline V gene sequence: CDR1 ENHRY, CDR2 SYGVKD. The CDR3 DNA reads TGTGCCATCCAGGGCCGCGCGAACACCGGGGAGCTGTTTTTT. Encoded protein: CAIQGRANTGELFF.

The chain combines TRBV2 with TRBJ1-2, with D maybe TRBD1 (5 bases). This CDR3 has 14 residues. CDR1 SNHLY and CDR2 FYNNEI come from the germline V gene. V shed 1 base and J shed 4 bases, with 10 bases lying between them. The CDR3 protein is CASSEDQGAYGYTF. In DNA, the CDR3 is TGTGCCAGCAGTGAAGATCAGGGTGCCTATGGCTACACCTTC.

J is TRBJ1-1 and V is TRBV5-1; TRBD1 might be the D (6 bases). The V end was cut by 0 bases, the J end by 5 bases, with 8 bases between. The CDR3 consists of 13 residues. CDR1 SGHRS and CDR2 YFSETQ come from the germline V gene. CDR3: CASSLATGTEAFF. Written as DNA, the CDR3 is TGCGCCAGCAGCTTGGCTACAGGGACTGAAGCTTTCTTT. The whole variable domain, filled in from reference TRBV5-1 and TRBJ1-1, reads KAGVTQTPRYLIKTRGQQVTLSCSPISGHRSVSWYQQTPGQGLQFLFEYFSETQRNKGNFPGRFSGRQFSNSRSEMNVSTLELGDSALYLCASSLATGTEAFFGQGTRLTVV.

This clone is a singleton in its sample. The chain combines TRBV19 with TRBJ1-1, with D unclear. CDR1 and CDR2 (germline): LNHDA, SQIVND (reference sequence). This CDR3 is 12 amino acids long. Trimming removed 5 bases at V and 1 base at J, with 5 bases between. CDR3 region: CASSFANTEAFF. DNA of the CDR3: TGTGCCAGTAGTTTCGCGAACACTGAAGCTTTCTTT.

J is TRBJ1-1 and V is TRBV7-3; TRBD1 agrees at 8 bases. V lost 5 bases and J lost 10; bases outside the gene matches: 6. Looked up from germline, CDR1 is SGHTA and CDR2 is FQGTGA. This CDR3 spans 12 amino acids. The CDR3 sequence: CASSADRGPAFF. CDR3 DNA sequence: TGTGCCAGCAGCGCCGACAGGGGACCAGCTTTCTTT.